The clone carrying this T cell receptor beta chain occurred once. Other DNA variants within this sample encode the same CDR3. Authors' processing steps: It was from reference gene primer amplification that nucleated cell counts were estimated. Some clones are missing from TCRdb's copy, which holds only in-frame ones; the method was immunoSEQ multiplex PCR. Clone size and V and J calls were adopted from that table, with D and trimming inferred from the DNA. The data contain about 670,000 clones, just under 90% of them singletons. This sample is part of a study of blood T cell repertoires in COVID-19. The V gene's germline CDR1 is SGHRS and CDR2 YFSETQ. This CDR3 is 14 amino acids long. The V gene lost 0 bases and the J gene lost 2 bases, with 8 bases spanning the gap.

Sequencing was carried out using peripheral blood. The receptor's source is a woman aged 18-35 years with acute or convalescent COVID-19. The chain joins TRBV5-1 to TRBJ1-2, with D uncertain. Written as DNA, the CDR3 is TGCGCCAGCAGCTTGGAACAACCAAACTATGGCTACACCTTC. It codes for CASSLEQPNYGYTF.